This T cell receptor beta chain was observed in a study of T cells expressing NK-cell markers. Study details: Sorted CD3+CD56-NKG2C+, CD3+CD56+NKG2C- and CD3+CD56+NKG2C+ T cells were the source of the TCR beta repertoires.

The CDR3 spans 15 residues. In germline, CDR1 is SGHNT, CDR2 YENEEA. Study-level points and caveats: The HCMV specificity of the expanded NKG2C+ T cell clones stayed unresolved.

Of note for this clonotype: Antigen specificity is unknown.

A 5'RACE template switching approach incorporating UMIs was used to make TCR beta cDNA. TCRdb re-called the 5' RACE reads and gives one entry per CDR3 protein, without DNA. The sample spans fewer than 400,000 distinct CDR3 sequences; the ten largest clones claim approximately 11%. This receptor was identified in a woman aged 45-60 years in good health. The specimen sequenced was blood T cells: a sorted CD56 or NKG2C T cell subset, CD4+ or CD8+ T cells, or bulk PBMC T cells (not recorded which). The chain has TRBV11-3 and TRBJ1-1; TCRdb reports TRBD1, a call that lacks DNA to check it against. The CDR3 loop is CASSPGGQRNTEAFF.